What follows are 20 T cell receptor beta chains derived from one specimen sequenced in a study of blood T cell repertoires in COVID-19. Some clones are missing from TCRdb's copy, which holds only in-frame ones; the method was immunoSEQ multiplex PCR. In the table there are tens of thousands of clones, roughly 87% of which are singletons. The sample comprised peripheral blood. The receptor set was obtained from a human donor with acute or convalescent COVID-19. The donor label of this sample is uncertain.

This chain connects TRBV6-1 to TRBJ2-3, with a possible D match to TRBD1 (5 bases). The CDR3 totals 15 residues. V shed 3 bases and J shed 0 bases, with 10 bases lying between them. Per germline, CDR1 MNHNS and CDR2 SASEGT. The DNA of the CDR3 is TGTGCCAGCAGTGATTTGGGGCGAAGCACAGATACGCAGTATTTT. It codes for CASSDLGRSTDTQYF.

The count of this clone is one. The rearrangement links TRBV27 to TRBJ1-3, with 7 bases matching TRBD1. From germline, CDR1 is MNHEY and CDR2 SMNVEV (reference sequence). J was trimmed by 2 bases and V by 6 bases; bases with no gene match: 7. The CDR3 runs to 15 residues. The CDR3 bases are TGTGCCAGCAGGCCTACCGACAGGGCTGGAAACACCATATATTTT. It codes for CASRPTDRAGNTIYF.

This chain links TRBV14 with TRBJ2-7, with 9 positions matching TRBD1. Germline V lookup: CDR1 SGHDN, CDR2 FVKESK. The CDR3 is made up of 18 amino acids. With 6 bases clipped from V and 7 bases from J, the junction kept 22 bases outside the gene matches. For the CDR3, the DNA is TGTGCCAGCAGTTGCCGGGACAGGGAACCTTTCCCCCGGGGGGAGCAGTACGTC. Its translation: CASSCRDREPFPRGEQYV.

The genes are TRBV21-1 and TRBJ1-2; the table's D gene call, TRBD1, was not cross checked with the DNA. TRBV21-1 is a recognized pseudogene. The CDR3 sequence is 19 residues long. CDR3 residues: CASNYSGTGGMGRNYGYTF. The CDR3 DNA reads TGTGCCAGCAACTACTCCGGGACAGGGGGAATGGGACGAAACTATGGCTACACCTTC.

This clone was detected a few times. V usage is TRBV7-3 and J usage is TRBJ1-1; perhaps TRBD1 as D (6 bases). The CDR3 length is 14 residues. The V gene's germline CDR1 is SGHTA and CDR2 FQGTGA. V gave up 2 bases and J gave up 4 bases, with 11 bases separating them. The DNA for the CDR3 is TGTGCCAGCAGCTTAGGGGCCAGGGGCACTGAAGCTTTCTTT. This gives the protein CASSLGARGTEAFF.

The chain links TRBV30 to TRBJ2-3; TRBD2 matches at 7 bases. The CDR3 loop spans 14 amino acids. Germline V gives CDR1 GTSNPN, CDR2 SVGIG (reference sequence). J was trimmed by 5 bases and V by 4 bases; bases with no gene match: 9. The CDR3 protein is CAWNVGGGEDTQYF. CDR3 in DNA: TGTGCCTGGAATGTAGGCGGGGGAGAAGATACGCAGTATTTT. Full variable domain (remainder filled in from reference TRBV30 and TRBJ2-3): SQTIHQWPATLVQPVGSPLSLECTVEGTSNPNLYWYRQAAGRGLQLLFYSVGIGQISSEVPQNLSASRPQDRQFILSSKKLLLSDSGFYLCAWNVGGGEDTQYFGPGTRLTVL.

In its sample, this clone was seen a few times. The chain carries TRBV20-1 and TRBJ2-5; D gene ambiguous. The V and J ends lost 3 bases and 5 bases respectively, with 7 bases between them. This CDR3 contains 11 residues. The germline gives CDR1 DFQATT, CDR2 SNEGSKA (reference sequence). Written as DNA, the CDR3 is TGCAGTGCTAGTTTATTGGAGACCCAGTACTTC. Its protein product is CSASLLETQYF.

To note about this clone: The junction does not match germline at one end; this may be a read error. The chain combines TRBV24-1 with TRBJ2-5, with D perhaps TRBD1 (5 bases). Per germline, CDR1 KGHDR and CDR2 SFDVKD. CDR3 size: 13 residues. CDR3 sequence: CATSGAAQETQYF. CDR3 DNA sequence: TGTGCCACTAGTGGGGCAGCCCAAGAGACCCAGTACTTC.

This clone was counted between two and nine times. The CDR3 spells CASSLSQAGWTQYF. The CDR3 region has the DNA TGTGCCAGCTCACTTTCTCAGGCGGGTTGGACCCAGTACTTC. The rearrangement uses TRBV18 and TRBJ2-5; a possible D gene is TRBD2 (5 bases). Germline V CDR1 and CDR2: KGHSH, LQKENI. CDR3 length equals 14 residues. With 4 bases removed from V and 7 bases from J, the gap between germline ends came to 16 bases.

The genes are TRBV27 and TRBJ2-3; 12 bases are shared with TRBD2. The CDR3 has 15 amino acids. Germline V CDR1 and CDR2: MNHEY, SMNVEV (reference sequence). V lost 4 bases to trimming and J lost 4 bases; unmatched junction nucleotides: 3. CDR3 protein: CASSSSGRESDTQYF. The CDR3 region has the DNA TGTGCCAGCAGTTCTAGCGGGAGGGAGTCAGATACGCAGTATTTT.

This clone appeared a single time. The rearrangement links TRBV19 to TRBJ1-2; TRBD1 might be the D (5 bases). The CDR3 is 15 residues long. Trimming cost V 2 bases and J 4 bases, with 14 bases left between them. Germline lookup yields CDR1 LNHDA and CDR2 SQIVND (reference sequence). Written as DNA, the CDR3 is TGTGCCAGTAGTATAAAGGGCGACAGCGCCTATGGCTACACCTTC. It translates to CASSIKGDSAYGYTF.

This chain joins TRBV24-1 and TRBJ2-1, with TRBD2 matching 12 bases. Germline V lookup: CDR1 KGHDR, CDR2 SFDVKD. V dropped 2 bases and J dropped 8; count of bases not matched to a gene: 12. There are 18 residues in the CDR3. CDR3 protein: CATSDSRRLAGAEDEQFF. The CDR3 nucleotides read TGTGCCACCAGTGATTCTCGTAGACTAGCGGGAGCTGAAGATGAGCAGTTCTTC.

CDR3 protein: CASSSGGGLNTEAFF. The CDR3 DNA reads TGTGCCAGCAGCTCTGGGGGAGGGCTGAACACTGAAGCTTTCTTT. The chain links TRBV5-4 to TRBJ1-1; TRBD1 is a possible D gene (5 bases). V was pared by 3 bases and J by 0 bases, with 12 bases between. Germline V lookup: CDR1 SGHNT, CDR2 YYREEE (reference sequence). The CDR3 loop spans 15 amino acids. The whole variable domain, remainder taken from reference TRBV5-4 and TRBJ1-1, is ETGVTQSPTHLIKTRGQQVTLRCSSQSGHNTVSWYQQALGQGPQFIFQYYREEENGRGNFPPRFSGLQFPNYSSELNVNALELDDSALYLCASSSGGGLNTEAFFGQGTRLTVV.

This clone was found once. The chain is built from TRBV30 and TRBJ1-6; 9 positions agree with TRBD1. The germline gives CDR1 GTSNPN, CDR2 SVGIG (reference sequence). The CDR3 runs 15 residues. Losses at the gene ends were 3 bases for V and 8 bases for J; bases not matched to a gene: 8. In DNA, the CDR3 is TGTGCCTGGAGCGAAGGGACAGGGAGAGATTCACCCCTCCACTTT. It codes for CAWSEGTGRDSPLHF.

The chain carries TRBV14 and TRBJ2-2, with D possibly matching TRBD2 (5 bases). Per germline, CDR1 SGHDN and CDR2 FVKESK. Trimming took off 1 base at V and 6 bases at J, with 9 bases between the two ends. The CDR3 spans 14 residues. The CDR3 sequence is CASSQVYGAGELFF. CDR3 DNA sequence: TGTGCCAGCAGCCAAGTATACGGGGCCGGGGAGCTGTTTTTT. The entire variable domain, with the rest obtained from reference TRBV14 and TRBJ2-2, is as follows: EAGVTQFPSHSVIEKGQTVTLRCDPISGHDNLYWYRRVMGKEIKFLLHFVKESKQDESGMPNNRFLAERTGGTYSTLKVQPAELEDSGVYFCASSQVYGAGELFFGEGSRLTVL.

The CDR3 DNA reads as TGTGCCAGCAGTGCTCGGGACAGGTTGGCATCACCCCTCCACTTT. Residues: CASSARDRLASPLHF. V and J are TRBV25-1 and TRBJ1-6, with TRBD1 matching 8 bases. CDR1 is MGHDK, CDR2 SYGVNS, per germline. The V and J ends lost 4 bases and 10 bases, in that order; junction bases with no gene match: 9. The CDR3 has 15 amino acids.

This clone was seen once. The CDR3 here is CASSPTGLASDTQYF. CDR3 nucleotides: TGTGCCAGCAGCCCAACGGGACTAGCATCAGATACGCAGTATTTT. The chain recombines TRBV3-1 (or the pseudogene TRBV3-2) with TRBJ2-3, with TRBD2 matching over 9 bases. The junction had 6 bases not matched to a gene; V was cut back by 4 bases and J by 4 bases. The CDR3 runs to 15 residues. The germline gives CDR1 LGHDT, CDR2 YNNKEL (reference sequence).

This clone was seen more than once but under ten times. V is TRBV11-2 and J is TRBJ2-3; D unclear. V was clipped by 4 bases and J by 3 bases, with 5 bases between them. CDR3 size: 12 residues. Germline V gives CDR1 SGHAT, CDR2 FQNNGV. The CDR3 reads CASSSFTDTQYF. The CDR3 DNA follows: TGTGCCAGCAGCTCTTTTACAGATACGCAGTATTTT. Full variable domain (missing parts from reference TRBV11-2 and TRBJ2-3): EAGVAQSPRYKIIEKRQSVAFWCNPISGHATLYWYQQILGQGPKLLIQFQNNGVVDDSQLPKDRFSAERLKGVDSTLKIQPAKLEDSAVYLCASSSFTDTQYFGPGTRLTVL.

The chain has TRBV27 and TRBJ1-2, with D possibly matching TRBD1 (6 bases). The CDR3 runs to 14 residues. V lost 3 bases, J lost 6 bases, and 14 bases lay in between. Germline lookup yields CDR1 MNHEY and CDR2 SMNVEV (reference sequence). The CDR3 here is CASSLRSTGNGYTF. In DNA, the CDR3 is TGTGCCAGCAGTTTGCGATCAACAGGGAATGGCTACACCTTC.

The CDR3 nucleotides read TGTGCCAGCAGCCGGACAGGGGATCGGATCCACTTT. Translation gives CASSRTGDRIHF. V and J are TRBV7-9 and TRBJ1-6, with 9 positions matching TRBD1. Germline V lookup: CDR1 SEHNR, CDR2 FQNEAQ (reference sequence). The CDR3 runs to 12 residues. The trim removed 5 bases at V and 17 bases at J, leaving 7 bases unmatched.